The clone carrying this TCR beta chain has at least ten counts. The study enrolled patients aged 18 to 65 with newly diagnosed hyperthyroidism of under 2 months' duration. Diagnoses rested on clinical symptoms, serum thyroxine and TRAb, thyroid ultrasound and orbital computed tomography. The CDR3 consists of 15 residues. Germline V CDR1 and CDR2: SGDLS, YYNGEE. The V segment lost 3 bases and the J segment 2 bases; nucleotides outside the gene matches: 6. This record comes from a study of T cells in Graves' hyperthyroidism and ophthalmopathy. Amplification of TCR beta CDR3 regions used RNA as the template. Primed by the HTBI set, a first-round RT-PCR was run on the TCR CDR3. TCRdb used MiXCR to reprocess the multiplex PCR reads, holding one entry per CDR3 protein. The sample carries fewer than 750,000 distinct CDR3 sequences, 35% to 55% recorded once.

This TCR came from a young woman with Graves' hyperthyroidism. The chain has TRBV9 and TRBJ2-7, with 9 bases matching TRBD2. The sequenced material came from peripheral blood or thyroid tissue (not recorded which). DNA for the CDR3: TGTGCCAGCAGCGCCGGGACTAGCTCGGCCTACGAGCAGTACTTC. Translated, it gives CASSAGTSSAYEQYF.